This T cell receptor beta chain was recorded in a study of shared clonotypes between healthy human individuals. Some clones are missing from TCRdb's copy, which holds only in-frame ones; the method was immunoSEQ multiplex PCR. The sample carries about 2.4 million clones, 93% recorded once. The TCR comes from a man in his late teens or twenties in good health. Some clones in this sample may be carry-over from other donors' samples. The sequenced material came from naive CD4+ T cells from PBMCs. The subset: CD45RA+ positively selected.

CDR3 amino acids: CSVESDRGPYEQYF. Here the CDR3 DNA reads TGCAGCGTTGAATCAGACAGGGGTCCCTACGAGCAGTACTTC. This rearrangement joins TRBV29-1 to TRBJ2-7; 8 bases align to TRBD1. Germline loops: CDR1 SQVTM, CDR2 ANQGSEA. This CDR3 is built from 14 residues. V dropped 2 bases and J dropped 2; count of bases not matched to a gene: 5.